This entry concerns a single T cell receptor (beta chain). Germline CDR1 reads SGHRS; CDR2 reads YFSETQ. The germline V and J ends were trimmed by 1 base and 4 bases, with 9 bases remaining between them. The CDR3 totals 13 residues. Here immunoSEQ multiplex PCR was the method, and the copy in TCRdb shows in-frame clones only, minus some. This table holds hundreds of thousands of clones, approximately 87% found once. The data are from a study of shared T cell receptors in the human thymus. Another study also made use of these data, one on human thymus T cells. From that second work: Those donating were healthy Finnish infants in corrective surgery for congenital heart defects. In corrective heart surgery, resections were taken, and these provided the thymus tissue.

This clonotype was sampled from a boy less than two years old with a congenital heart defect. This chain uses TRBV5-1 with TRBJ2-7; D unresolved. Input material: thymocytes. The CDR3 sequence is CASSLLTGYEQYF. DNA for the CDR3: TGCGCCAGCAGCTTGTTAACGGGTTACGAGCAGTACTTC.